What follows describes a single T cell receptor beta chain. The data stem from a study of cytomegalovirus exposure and HLA in healthy donors. Primers for the PCR totalled 60 Vbeta and 13 Jbeta. Generated by immunoSEQ multiplex PCR, the TCRdb table keeps only in-frame clones and is missing some. The sample lists some 190,000 clones, 80% to 90% occurring once. This CDR3 spans 14 amino acids. Looked up from germline, CDR1 is SGHRS and CDR2 is YFSETQ. The junction had 10 bases not matched to a gene; V was cut back by 5 bases and J by 7 bases. This TCR derives from a woman under 40 in good health and CMV-seronegative. The genes are TRBV5-1 and TRBJ1-1; 8 bases fit TRBD1. The specimen was PBMCs. CDR3 loop: CASRPQGAGGEAFF. In DNA form, the CDR3 reads TGCGCCAGCAGACCTCAGGGGGCTGGAGGTGAAGCTTTCTTT.